This T cell receptor (beta chain) was identified in a study of cytomegalovirus exposure and HLA in healthy donors (dated by TCRdb to the late 2010s). Background for the entire study: According to an earlier analysis of a few hundred of the donors, about 179 million T cells yielded roughly 100 million unique TCR beta sequences and 276 Gb of sequence data. Approximately 310 gigabases of sequencing data and tens of millions of unique TCR sequences made up an early release that covered approximately 620 HLA-typed donors. Of the roughly 390 genotyped donors, roughly 85% fell in the genetic ancestry cluster associated with self-reported Caucasian donors. The study was designed to test whether signatures of past pathogen exposure could be identified by cataloging public T cell receptors. Using immunosequencing, the study profiled T cell repertoires from 666 subjects and related those repertoires to cytomegalovirus serostatus. Besides the first cohort of 666 subjects, a separate validation cohort made up of 95 to 150 different subjects was used. To predict cytomegalovirus infection status, the study combined high-throughput TCR immunosequencing, statistical association of individual TCRs with disease status, and machine learning. To study patterns of TCR occurrence, a later analysis re-analyzed previously published TCR beta repertoires from around 670 donors and added high-resolution HLA genotyping. Rather than drawing on any new phenotypic data, the later analysis identified candidate immune exposures from TCR beta sequences and the way those sequences occurred across donors. To decide whether each TCR beta V gene segment behaved as functional or pseudogenic, an earlier analysis of approximately 590 of the donors relied on high-throughput TCR beta sequencing. Donor age, sex, ethnicity and CMV serostatus were compiled alongside the repertoire data. A later genetic analysis used genome-wide SNP genotypes for about 65% of the roughly 700 donors, treating that subset as a discovery cohort. All discovery cohort repertoires had been generated on a single sequencing platform. Both class I and class II loci were covered by HLA typing, at four-digit resolution. The number of donors typed differed by locus, with 629-630 for A, B, C, DRB1 and DQB1, roughly 520 for DQA1, 600 to 610 for DPA1, and 472 for DPB1. Four to six DR-DQ haplotypes were handled as single units for association and clustering because linkage in the cohort was strong. Across approximately 420 genotyped donors of the cohort, an average of about 220,000 unique TCR beta nucleotide sequences per donor were sequenced, and roughly 17% of those sequences were non-productive.

Libraries were prepared through the immunoSEQ multiplex PCR assay. The multiplex PCR relied on a mix of 60 forward primers for TCR Vbeta segments and 13 reverse primers for TCR Jbeta segments. The CDR3 region of rearranged TCR beta genes was amplified from genomic DNA by a multiplex PCR assay. The amplified TCR beta libraries were sequenced on the Illumina HiSeq System as 87-base-pair reads. Per the original workflow: In a later analysis, 77 million or so unique TCR beta chains were counted across the approximately 640 repertoires, and roughly 11 million of these chains were shared by at least two donors. Raw reads were error-corrected and collapsed into unique sequences with a nearest-neighbor algorithm that merged closely related sequences to remove PCR and sequencing errors. Alignment of CDR3 sequences to IMGT reference sequences was used to assign V, D and J gene segments. For a sequence to be retained, a match of at least six nucleotides was required to both a V gene segment and a J gene segment. Rearrangements were classified as productive when the CDR3 lacked stop codons and remained in frame with V and J, and all other rearrangements were classified as non-productive. CDR3 was defined according to IMGT convention as the region running from the second conserved V-encoded cysteine to the conserved J-encoded phenylalanine. Sequences without an unambiguous match to a single V gene segment were excluded from the earlier analysis of almost 600 of the donors. An earlier analysis of over 450 of the donors classified V segments as functional when productive rearrangements were above 56.7% and as segregating when the standard deviation between donors was above 5%. To diagnose cytomegalovirus status from the catalog of TCR beta chain sequences, a statistical classification framework was built. V and J gene assignment, in a later analysis, came from comparing TCR nucleotide sequences with IMGT/GENE-DB human TR gene sequences. In a later analysis, CDR3 sequences and most-parsimonious VDJ recombination scenarios were assigned using the TCRdist pipeline. In a later analysis, each TCR beta chain was defined by its CDR3 amino acid sequence together with its V-gene family, and reads lacking a unique V-gene family were excluded. A later analysis removed roughly 590 highly shared, low-generation-probability nucleotide sequences to deal with suspected cross-contamination and a sequencing artifact. For each public chain, a later analysis derived a clonal expansion index from normalized ranks of inferred template counts within each repertoire. A later analysis computed generation probabilities with a VDJ recombination model fitted to out-of-frame rearrangements, and checked the results against IGoR. Hypergeometric tests were used in a later analysis to score TCR-TCR, TCR-HLA and TCR-CMV co-occurrence, with a repertoire-size bias correction applied to the TCR pairs. A later analysis estimated false discovery rates by permuting HLA or CMV assignments 20 times. In a later analysis, co-occurring TCRs were grouped using DBSCAN, and TCRdist sequence similarity was added for clustering within HLA-allele-positive subsets. Repertoires with fewer than 30,000 or more than 120,000 public chains, plus five repertoires with anomalous nucleotide sharing, were excluded from co-occurrence clustering. TCRdb took this table from immuneACCESS and kept in-frame rearrangements with V and J called. Such tables lack part of the clones; where checked against another copy, unresolved V genes explain under half of the gap, and the rest is unexplained. That table is the source of V, J and clone size, and D and trimming were worked out from the DNA. The sample table includes 34,000 or so clones. The leading ten clones occupy about 5% of the sample.

General study outcomes and caveats: Presence/absence analyses assumed roughly uniform sequencing depth across donors, an assumption that may not hold. Most TCR sequences were observed very rarely across donors, whereas some public TCRs were present in many individuals. Roughly 17 rarely observed V segments, including chromosome 9 orphons, were excluded from the earlier analysis of a few hundred of the donors because counts were too low. Most CMV-associated TCR beta chains appeared to be HLA-restricted in a later analysis, and the HLA associations seemed to be driven largely by CMV exposure. In vitro tests confirmed that a few of the cytomegalovirus-associated TCR beta chains recognize cytomegalovirus antigens. A cluster of highly shared sequence variants was judged likely to represent a technical artifact of the sequencing pipeline. V-gene and J-gene trimming of TCR beta chains was associated with a missense DCLRE1C variant in a later genetic analysis, and the association was replicated in an independent cohort. Compared with equally common non-associated chains, HLA-associated TCR beta chains in a later analysis were more clonally expanded and had lower generation probabilities. The classifier was reported to diagnose cytomegalovirus status with high specificity and sensitivity in both the original cohort and the validation cohort. In an earlier analysis of around 600 of the donors, most TCR beta V segments appeared in productive rearrangements about 87% or about 30% of the time, broadly matching IMGT annotations. The authors suggested that the approach could potentially be generalized to other disease states and immunological phenotypes. The study gave a list of about 150 TCR beta chains associated with cytomegalovirus. A later analysis reported that several top co-occurrence clusters appeared linked to parvovirus B19, influenza, CMV and Epstein-Barr virus. In a later genetic analysis, fewer N-insertions in productive TCRs were reported among donors in an Asian-associated ancestry cluster than the roughly 640-donor mean. A further reported finding was that TCR beta sequences accurately predicted the HLA-A and HLA-B alleles for most subjects in the first cohort. Because the 87-base-pair reads could not distinguish some IMGT-functional V segments, including TRBV6-2 and TRBV6-3, those segments were excluded. Linkage disequilibrium might explain the correlated functional status among segregating V segments, but an unknown experimental factor could not be ruled out. Strong co-occurrence of HLA alleles, especially DR and DQ, made assigning TCR associations to individual alleles difficult. Only TCR beta chains were sequenced in this cohort, and the absence of alpha or paired-chain data limited detectable features. Immune exposure information for the cohort was limited to CMV serostatus. In a later analysis, TCR association rates were found to vary across HLA loci, with the most associated TCRs seen for DRB1 alleles and the fewest for HLA-C alleles. A later analysis associated 16,951 TCR beta sequences with specific HLA alleles at a false discovery rate of 0.05. HLA typing was unavailable for some donors at each locus, so association tests used only the typed subset.

Sequences DFQATT (CDR1) and SNEGSKA (CDR2) are obtained from the germline V gene (reference sequence). From the cysteine through the phenylalanine, the CDR3 covers 11 amino acids. The CDR3 DNA has 33 bases and is translated from base 1. With respect to this clone: The antigen it binds to is not known.

The cohort was made up of 500 to 850 healthy bone marrow donors. At the time of sampling, every cohort member was nominally healthy, though immune exposures that went unrecorded were likely present. The donor tested CMV seronegative and was one of the 352 seronegative cohort members. A peripheral blood sample was collected from each donor, and TCR beta sequencing was performed on peripheral blood mononuclear cells. Genomic DNA extraction from the blood cell samples was performed with the Qiagen DNeasy Blood Extraction Kit. Recombination connected TRBV20-1 to TRBJ2-5; confidence is insufficient to name the D gene. The J call may be faulty, since TRBJ2-7 better matches the DNA end. Sequencing used PBMCs. The receptor comes from a female donor in good health and CMV-seronegative. The DNA reads TGCAGTGCTACAGATGACTACGAGCAGTACTTC. The translation is CSATDDYEQYF.